This T cell receptor beta chain was sequenced during a study of regulatory T cells in long-lasting Graves disease. Noted time point: newly diagnosed GD, antithyroid drugs for less than 3 months. Extracted RNA from PBMCs served as the source of the TCR library. Enrollment of patients was through an endocrinology department in Xi'an, China. This CDR3 region has 16 residues. The V segment lost 7 bases and the J segment 6 bases; nucleotides outside the gene matches: 11. Looked up from germline, CDR1 is LGHDT and CDR2 is YNNKEL (reference sequence). CDR3 regions were amplified by Arm-PCR using iRepertoire HTBI primers to build TCR beta libraries. Each CDR3 protein gets one entry after TCRdb re-called the multiplex PCR reads with MiXCR. Here the sample spans approximately 460,000 distinct CDR3 sequences, around 17% being singletons. The data were also submitted as part of a second study, on T cells in Graves' hyperthyroidism and ophthalmopathy. That source adds: Blood also held most thyroid clonotypes expanded beyond 0.001. Patients with ophthalmopathy were separated from those with stable hyperthyroidism by a 13 V-J model.

The TCR originated in a woman in her twenties or thirties with Graves disease. The J gene is TRBJ2-2, the V gene TRBV3-1; TRBD2 agrees at 10 bases. The sample consisted of peripheral blood mononuclear cells (PBMCs), taken at new diagnosis, from a patient treated with antithyroid drugs. For the CDR3, the DNA is TGTGCCAGCAAGCTGGGGGGACTAGCGATTGCCGGGGAGCTGTTTTTT. Residues: CASKLGGLAIAGELFF.